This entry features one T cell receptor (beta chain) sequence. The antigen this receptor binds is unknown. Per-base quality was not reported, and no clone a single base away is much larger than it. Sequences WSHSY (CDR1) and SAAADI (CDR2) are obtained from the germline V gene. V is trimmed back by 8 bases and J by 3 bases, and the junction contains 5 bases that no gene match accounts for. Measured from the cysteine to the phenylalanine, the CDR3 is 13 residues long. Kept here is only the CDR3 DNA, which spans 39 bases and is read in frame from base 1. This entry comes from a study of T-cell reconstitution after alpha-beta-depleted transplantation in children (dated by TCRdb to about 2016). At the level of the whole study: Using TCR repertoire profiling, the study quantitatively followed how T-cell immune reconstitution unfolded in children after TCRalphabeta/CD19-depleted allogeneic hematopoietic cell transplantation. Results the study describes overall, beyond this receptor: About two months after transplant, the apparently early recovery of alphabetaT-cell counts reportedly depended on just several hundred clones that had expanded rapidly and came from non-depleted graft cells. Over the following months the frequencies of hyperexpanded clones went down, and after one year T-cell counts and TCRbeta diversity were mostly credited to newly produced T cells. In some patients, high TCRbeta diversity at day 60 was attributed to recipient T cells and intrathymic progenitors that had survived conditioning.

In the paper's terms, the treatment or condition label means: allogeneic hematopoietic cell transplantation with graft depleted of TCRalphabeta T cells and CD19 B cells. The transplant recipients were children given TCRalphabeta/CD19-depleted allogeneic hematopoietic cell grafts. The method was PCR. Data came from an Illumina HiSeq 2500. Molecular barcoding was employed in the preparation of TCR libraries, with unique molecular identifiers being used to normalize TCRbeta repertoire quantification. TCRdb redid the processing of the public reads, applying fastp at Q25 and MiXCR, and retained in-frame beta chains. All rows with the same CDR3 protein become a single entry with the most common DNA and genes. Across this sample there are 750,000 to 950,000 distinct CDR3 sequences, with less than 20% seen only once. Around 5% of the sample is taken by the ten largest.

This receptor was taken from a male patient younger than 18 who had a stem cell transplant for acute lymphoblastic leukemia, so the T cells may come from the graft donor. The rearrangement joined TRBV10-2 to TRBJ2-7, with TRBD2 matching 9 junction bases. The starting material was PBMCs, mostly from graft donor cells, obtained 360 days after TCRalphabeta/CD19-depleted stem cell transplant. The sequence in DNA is TGCGCCAGCGCTAGCGGGAATAACTACGAGCAGTACTTC. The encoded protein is CASASGNNYEQYF.